This TCR beta chain was documented in a study of CD8 T cells in ankylosing spondylitis. Study-level findings and limits: Disease-linked clones bore a CD8+ phenotype, appearing relatively rarely in peripheral blood.

The table lists this clonotype with many counts. The antigen is unknown. Trimming removed 2 bases from V and 0 bases from J, with 12 bases in between. CDR3 length: 16 amino acids. Germline V gene data show CDR1 as SGDLS and CDR2 as YYNGEE. One entry per CDR3 protein, called by TCRdb with MiXCR from the 5' RACE reads. In the table there are tens of thousands of distinct CDR3 sequences, less than 3.5% of which are singletons. The chain has TRBV9 and TRBJ2-1; no reliable D call. The material sequenced was blood, either unsorted or a sorted T cell fraction (not recorded which). This receptor was obtained from a male donor with ankylosing spondylitis or in good health (not recorded which). CDR3 sequence: CASSVESSVSYNEQFF. For the CDR3, the DNA is TGTGCCAGCAGCGTGGAGTCCTCTGTCTCCTACAATGAGCAGTTCTTC.